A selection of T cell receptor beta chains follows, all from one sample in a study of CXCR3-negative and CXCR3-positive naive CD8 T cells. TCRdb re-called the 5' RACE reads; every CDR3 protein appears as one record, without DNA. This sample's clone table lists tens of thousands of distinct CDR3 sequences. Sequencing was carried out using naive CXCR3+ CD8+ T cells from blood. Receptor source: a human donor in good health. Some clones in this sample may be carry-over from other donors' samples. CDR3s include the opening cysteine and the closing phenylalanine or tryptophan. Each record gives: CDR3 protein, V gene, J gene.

CDR3aa: CASSFQNQPQHF
v_gene: TRBV7-9
j_gene: TRBJ1-5

CDR3aa: CASSRTGPDSPLHF
v_gene: TRBV6-5
j_gene: TRBJ1-6

CDR3aa: CAEGLAGGRPTDTQYF
v_gene: TRBV12-3/TRBV12-4
j_gene: TRBJ2-3

CDR3aa: CASSYEQEGGNTEAFF
v_gene: TRBV5-6
j_gene: TRBJ1-1

CDR3aa: CASSLIQAGNEQFF
v_gene: TRBV11-2
j_gene: TRBJ2-1

CDR3aa: CASSFRFSITDTQYF
v_gene: TRBV7-2
j_gene: TRBJ2-3

CDR3aa: CASSYLDLYEQYF
v_gene: TRBV28
j_gene: TRBJ2-7

CDR3aa: CATYLGQGGYEQYF
v_gene: TRBV10-3
j_gene: TRBJ2-7

CDR3aa: CASSLGLEAFF
v_gene: TRBV5-1
j_gene: TRBJ1-1

CDR3aa: CATRTGEFTDLQNEQFF
v_gene: TRBV5-1
j_gene: TRBJ2-1

CDR3aa: CATSRGRDVYNEQFF
v_gene: TRBV15
j_gene: TRBJ2-1

CDR3aa: CASSIYAGTGVNYEQYF
v_gene: TRBV9
j_gene: TRBJ2-7

CDR3aa: CASSLSYLSPYEQYF
v_gene: TRBV4-1
j_gene: TRBJ2-7

CDR3aa: CASSMGGNTIYF
v_gene: TRBV19
j_gene: TRBJ1-3

CDR3aa: CSATSGASNQPQHF
v_gene: TRBV20-1
j_gene: TRBJ1-5

CDR3aa: CASSDTEGGRELFF
v_gene: TRBV6-4
j_gene: TRBJ2-2

CDR3aa: CASSYTKTALPLYEQYF
v_gene: TRBV6-5
j_gene: TRBJ2-7

CDR3aa: CSVSTGGFSNEQFF
v_gene: TRBV29-1
j_gene: TRBJ2-1

CDR3aa: CASSQSRALSDEQYF
v_gene: TRBV4-3
j_gene: TRBJ2-7

CDR3aa: CASALSGGLYNEQFF
v_gene: TRBV6-2/TRBV6-3
j_gene: TRBJ2-1

CDR3aa: CASSSSEAGGVSTDTQYF
v_gene: TRBV11-3
j_gene: TRBJ2-3

CDR3aa: CASSSPRDRGWDEQFF
v_gene: TRBV5-6
j_gene: TRBJ2-1

CDR3aa: CASRLEEGQMNTEAFF
v_gene: TRBV7-6
j_gene: TRBJ1-1

CDR3aa: CASSAFGGGTNTEAFF
v_gene: TRBV7-9
j_gene: TRBJ1-1

CDR3aa: CASSLSPGGLNGYTF
v_gene: TRBV7-2
j_gene: TRBJ1-2

CDR3aa: CASSPSHEGFYEQYF
v_gene: TRBV7-9
j_gene: TRBJ2-7

CDR3aa: CASSYSPGRYEQYF
v_gene: TRBV6-6
j_gene: TRBJ2-7

CDR3aa: CASGLSASYEQYF
v_gene: TRBV27
j_gene: TRBJ2-7

CDR3aa: CAITSSDRISYEQYF
v_gene: TRBV10-3
j_gene: TRBJ2-7

CDR3aa: CSVRTGGTEAFF
v_gene: TRBV29-1
j_gene: TRBJ1-1

CDR3aa: CASSYSRRYEQYF
v_gene: TRBV6-5
j_gene: TRBJ2-7

CDR3aa: CASSLGGIFTGELFF
v_gene: TRBV27
j_gene: TRBJ2-2

CDR3aa: CASSPPLTGRSYEQYF
v_gene: TRBV28
j_gene: TRBJ2-7

CDR3aa: CASRKGSRYEQYF
v_gene: TRBV19
j_gene: TRBJ2-7

CDR3aa: CASSIYGPTDTQYF
v_gene: TRBV19
j_gene: TRBJ2-3

CDR3aa: CSVAGTGIKTGELFF
v_gene: TRBV29-1
j_gene: TRBJ2-2

CDR3aa: CASSSRQAVVSGYTF
v_gene: TRBV6-2/TRBV6-3
j_gene: TRBJ1-2

CDR3aa: CASRTLRADTQYF
v_gene: TRBV6-2/TRBV6-3
j_gene: TRBJ2-3

CDR3aa: CASSFRNRVDSYEQYF
v_gene: TRBV12-3/TRBV12-4
j_gene: TRBJ2-7

CDR3aa: CASSPPGPLNTEAFF
v_gene: TRBV7-2
j_gene: TRBJ1-1

CDR3aa: CASSSIRTSGGLRDTQYF
v_gene: TRBV27
j_gene: TRBJ2-3

CDR3aa: CASSQGRDSRYEQYF
v_gene: TRBV3-1
j_gene: TRBJ2-7

CDR3aa: CATSRDSVAGANVLTF
v_gene: TRBV15
j_gene: TRBJ2-6

CDR3aa: CASSRTTEPNRPQHF
v_gene: TRBV7-6
j_gene: TRBJ1-5

CDR3aa: CASSQNGLAGGEFF
v_gene: TRBV4-3
j_gene: TRBJ2-1

CDR3aa: CASSLGVGTTYEQYF
v_gene: TRBV7-9
j_gene: TRBJ2-7